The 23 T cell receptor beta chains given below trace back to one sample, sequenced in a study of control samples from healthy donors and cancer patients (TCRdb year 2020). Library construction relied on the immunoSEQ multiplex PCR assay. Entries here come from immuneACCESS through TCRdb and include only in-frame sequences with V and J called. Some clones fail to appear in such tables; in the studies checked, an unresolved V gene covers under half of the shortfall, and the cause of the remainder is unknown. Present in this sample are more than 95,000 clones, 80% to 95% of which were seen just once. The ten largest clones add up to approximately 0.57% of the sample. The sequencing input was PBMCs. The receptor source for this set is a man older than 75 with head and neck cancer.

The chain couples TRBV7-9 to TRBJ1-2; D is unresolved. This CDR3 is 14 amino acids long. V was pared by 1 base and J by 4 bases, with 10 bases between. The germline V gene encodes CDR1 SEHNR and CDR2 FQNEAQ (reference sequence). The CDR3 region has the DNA TGTGCCAGCAGCTTAGGTGTGAAGGGCTATGGCTACACCTTC. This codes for CASSLGVKGYGYTF.

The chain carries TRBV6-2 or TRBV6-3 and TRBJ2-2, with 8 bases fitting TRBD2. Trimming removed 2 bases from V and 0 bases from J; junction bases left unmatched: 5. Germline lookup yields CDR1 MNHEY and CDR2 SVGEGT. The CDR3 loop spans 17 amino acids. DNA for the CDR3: TGTGCCAGCAGTTACGGAAGCGGGAGCGCGAACACCGGGGAGCTGTTTTTT. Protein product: CASSYGSGSANTGELFF.

The DNA of the CDR3 is TGTGCCAGCTCACCTTTTCGGCCGGGGGACACTGAAGCTTTCTTT. This sequence encodes CASSPFRPGDTEAFF. The chain combines TRBV18 with TRBJ1-1, with a possible D match to TRBD1 (5 bases). Trimming pared 3 bases from V and 3 bases from J, leaving 14 bases between. Germline assignment: CDR1 KGHSH and CDR2 LQKENI. The CDR3 sequence is 15 residues long.

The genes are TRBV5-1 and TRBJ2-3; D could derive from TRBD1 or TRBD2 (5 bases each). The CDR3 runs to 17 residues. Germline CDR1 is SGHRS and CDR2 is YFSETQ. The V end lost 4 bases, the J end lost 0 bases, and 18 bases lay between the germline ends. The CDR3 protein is CASSLPGTFASTDTQYF. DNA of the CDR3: TGCGCCAGCAGCCTTCCGGGGACGTTTGCTAGCACAGATACGCAGTATTTT.

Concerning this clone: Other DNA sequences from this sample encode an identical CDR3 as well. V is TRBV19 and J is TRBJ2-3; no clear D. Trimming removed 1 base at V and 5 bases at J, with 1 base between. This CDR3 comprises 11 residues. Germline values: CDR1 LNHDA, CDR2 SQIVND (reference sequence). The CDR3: CASSIGDTQYF. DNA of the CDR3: TGTGCCAGTAGTATAGGAGATACGCAGTATTTT.

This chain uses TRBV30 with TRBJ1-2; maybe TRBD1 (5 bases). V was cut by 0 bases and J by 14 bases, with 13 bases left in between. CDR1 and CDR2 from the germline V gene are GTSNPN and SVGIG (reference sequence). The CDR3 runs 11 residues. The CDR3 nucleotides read TGTGCCTGGAGTGTGGCAGGGCCTGAAACCTTC. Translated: CAWSVAGPETF.

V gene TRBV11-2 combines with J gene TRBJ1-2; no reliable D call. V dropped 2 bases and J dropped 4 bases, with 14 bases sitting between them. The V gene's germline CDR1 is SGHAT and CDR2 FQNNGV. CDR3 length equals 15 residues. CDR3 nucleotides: TGTGCCAGCAGCTTAAGCAGCATGGGCGCCTATGGCTACACCTTC. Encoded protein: CASSLSSMGAYGYTF.

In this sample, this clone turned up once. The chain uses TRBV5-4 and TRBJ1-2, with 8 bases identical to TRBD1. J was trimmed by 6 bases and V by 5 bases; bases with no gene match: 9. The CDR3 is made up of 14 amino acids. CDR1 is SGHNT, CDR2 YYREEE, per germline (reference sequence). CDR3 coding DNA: TGTGCCAGCAGAATGGGACAGGTCACTAATGGCTACACCTTC. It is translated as CASRMGQVTNGYTF. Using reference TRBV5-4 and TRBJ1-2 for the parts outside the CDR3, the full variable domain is ETGVTQSPTHLIKTRGQQVTLRCSSQSGHNTVSWYQQALGQGPQFIFQYYREEENGRGNFPPRFSGLQFPNYSSELNVNALELDDSALYLCASRMGQVTNGYTFGSGTRLTVV.

CDR3 sequence: CASSVDRGSYNEQFF. As DNA, the CDR3 is TGTGCCAGCAGCGTGGACAGAGGGTCCTACAATGAGCAGTTCTTC. The chain couples TRBV2 to TRBJ2-1, with TRBD1 as a possible D gene (6 bases). The CDR3 loop spans 15 amino acids. Germline assignment: CDR1 SNHLY and CDR2 FYNNEI. V was trimmed by 6 bases and J by 1 base, leaving 13 bases between them. Filled out from reference TRBV2 and TRBJ2-1, the complete variable domain reads EPEVTQTPSHQVTQMGQEVILRCVPISNHLYFYWYRQILGQKVEFLVSFYNNEISEKSEIFDDQFSVERPDGSNFTLKIRSTKLEDSAMYFCASSVDRGSYNEQFFGPGTRLTVL.

Here the CDR3 reads CASSQSGFEKLFF. DNA for the CDR3: TGTGCCAGCAGCCAATCAGGGTTTGAAAAACTGTTTTTT. This chain uses TRBV3-1 (or the pseudogene TRBV3-2) with TRBJ1-4, with D possibly being TRBD1 (5 bases). Germline CDR1 reads LGHDT; CDR2 reads YNNKEL (reference sequence). V was clipped by 2 bases and J by 7 bases, with 8 bases between them. The CDR3 spans 13 residues.

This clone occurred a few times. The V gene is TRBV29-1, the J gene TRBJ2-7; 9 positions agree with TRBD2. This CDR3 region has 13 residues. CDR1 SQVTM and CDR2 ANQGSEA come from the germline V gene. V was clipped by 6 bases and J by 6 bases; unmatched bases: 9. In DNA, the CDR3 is TGCAGCGTGACAGCGGGAGGTGGGATCGAGCAGTACTTC. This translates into CSVTAGGGIEQYF.

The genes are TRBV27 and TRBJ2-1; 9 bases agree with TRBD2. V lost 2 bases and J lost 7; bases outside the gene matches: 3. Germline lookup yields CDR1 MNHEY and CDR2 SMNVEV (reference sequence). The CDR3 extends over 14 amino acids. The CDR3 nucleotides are TGTGCCAGCAGTTTAGCGGGGGGGCCGAATGAGCAGTTCTTC. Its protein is CASSLAGGPNEQFF.

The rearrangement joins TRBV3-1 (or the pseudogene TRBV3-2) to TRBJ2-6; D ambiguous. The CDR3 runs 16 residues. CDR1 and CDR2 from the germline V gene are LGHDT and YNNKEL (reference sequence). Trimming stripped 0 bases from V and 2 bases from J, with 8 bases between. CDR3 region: CASSQDSGAGANVLTF. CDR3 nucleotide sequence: TGTGCCAGCAGCCAAGATTCTGGGGCTGGGGCCAACGTCCTGACTTTC.

The chain's CDR3 is CASSEIGQYNEQFF. Written as DNA, the CDR3 is TGTGCCAGCAGTGAAATCGGACAATACAATGAGCAGTTCTTC. V is TRBV6-1 and J is TRBJ2-1; D might be TRBD1 (5 bases). Deletions cut 2 bases from V and 4 bases from J, with 9 bases between. There are 14 residues in the CDR3. Germline V gene sequence: CDR1 MNHNS, CDR2 SASEGT.

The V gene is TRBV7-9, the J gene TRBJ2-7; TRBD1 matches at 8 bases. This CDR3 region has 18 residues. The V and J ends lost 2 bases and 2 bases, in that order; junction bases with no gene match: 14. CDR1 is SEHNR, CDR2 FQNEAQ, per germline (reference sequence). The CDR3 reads CASSLTLTGAPTPYEQYF. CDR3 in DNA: TGTGCCAGCAGCTTAACCCTGACAGGGGCCCCGACCCCCTACGAGCAGTACTTC.

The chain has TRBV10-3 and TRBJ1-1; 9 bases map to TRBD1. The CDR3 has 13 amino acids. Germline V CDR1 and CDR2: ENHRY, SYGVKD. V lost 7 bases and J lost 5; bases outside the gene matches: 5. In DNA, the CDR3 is TGTGCCATCACTGGACAGGGGAGTACTGAAGCTTTCTTT. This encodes CAITGQGSTEAFF.

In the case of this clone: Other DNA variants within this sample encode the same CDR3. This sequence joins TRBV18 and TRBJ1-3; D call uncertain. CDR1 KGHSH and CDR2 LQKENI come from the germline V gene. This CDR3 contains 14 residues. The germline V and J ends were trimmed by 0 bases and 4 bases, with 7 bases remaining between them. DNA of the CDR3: TGTGCCAGCTCACCACCGGTTGGAGGAAACACCATATATTTT. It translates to CASSPPVGGNTIYF.

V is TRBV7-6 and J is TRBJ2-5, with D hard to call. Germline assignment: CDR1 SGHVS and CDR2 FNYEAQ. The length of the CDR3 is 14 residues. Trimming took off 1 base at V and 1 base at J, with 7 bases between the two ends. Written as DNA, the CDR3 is TGTGCCAGCAGCTTAGGCCAGTCCCAAGAGACCCAGTACTTC. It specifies CASSLGQSQETQYF.

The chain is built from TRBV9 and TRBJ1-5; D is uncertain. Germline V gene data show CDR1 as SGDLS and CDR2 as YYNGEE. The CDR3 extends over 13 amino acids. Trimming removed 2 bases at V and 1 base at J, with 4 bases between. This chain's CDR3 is CASSVGSNQPQHF. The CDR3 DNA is TGTGCCAGCAGCGTTGGCAGCAATCAGCCCCAGCATTTT.

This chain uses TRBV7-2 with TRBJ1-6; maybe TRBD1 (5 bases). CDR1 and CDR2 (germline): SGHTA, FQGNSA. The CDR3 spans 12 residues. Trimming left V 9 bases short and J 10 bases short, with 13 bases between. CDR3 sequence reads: CASSRDRSPLHF. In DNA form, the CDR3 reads TGTGCCAGTTCCAGGGATCGCTCACCCCTCCACTTT. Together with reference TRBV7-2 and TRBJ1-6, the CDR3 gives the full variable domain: GAGVSQSPSNKVTEKGKDVELRCDPISGHTALYWYRQSLGQGLEFLIYFQGNSAPDKSGLPSDRFSAERTGGSVSTLTIQRTQQEDSAVYLCASSRDRSPLHFGNGTRLTVT.

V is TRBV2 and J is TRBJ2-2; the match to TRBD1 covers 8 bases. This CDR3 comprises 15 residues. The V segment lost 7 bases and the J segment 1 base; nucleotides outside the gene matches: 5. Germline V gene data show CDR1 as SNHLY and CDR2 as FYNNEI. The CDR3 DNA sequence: TGTGCCAGCACCAGGGGGCTCGGGAACACCGGGGAGCTGTTTTTT. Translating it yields CASTRGLGNTGELFF. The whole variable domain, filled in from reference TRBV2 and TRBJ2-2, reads EPEVTQTPSHQVTQMGQEVILRCVPISNHLYFYWYRQILGQKVEFLVSFYNNEISEKSEIFDDQFSVERPDGSNFTLKIRSTKLEDSAMYFCASTRGLGNTGELFFGEGSRLTVL.

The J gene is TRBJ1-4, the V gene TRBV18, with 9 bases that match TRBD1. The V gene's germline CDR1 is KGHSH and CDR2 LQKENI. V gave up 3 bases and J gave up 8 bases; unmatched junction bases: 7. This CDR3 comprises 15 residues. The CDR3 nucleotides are TGTGCCAGCTCACCCTTACAGGGGGCGGAGGAAAAACTGTTTTTT. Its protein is CASSPLQGAEEKLFF. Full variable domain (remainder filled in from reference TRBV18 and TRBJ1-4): NAGVMQNPRHLVRRRGQEARLRCSPMKGHSHVYWYRQLPEEGLKFMVYLQKENIIDESGMPKERFSAEFPKEGPSILRIQQVVRGDSAAYFCASSPLQGAEEKLFFGSGTQLSVL.

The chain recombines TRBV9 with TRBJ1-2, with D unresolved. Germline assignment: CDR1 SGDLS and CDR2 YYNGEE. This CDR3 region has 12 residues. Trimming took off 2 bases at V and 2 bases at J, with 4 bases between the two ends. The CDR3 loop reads CASSVGNYGYTF. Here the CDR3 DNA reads TGTGCCAGCAGCGTGGGGAACTATGGCTACACCTTC. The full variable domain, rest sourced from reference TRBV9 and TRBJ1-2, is DSGVTQTPKHLITATGQRVTLRCSPRSGDLSVYWYQQSLDQGLQFLIQYYNGEERAKGNILERFSAQQFPDLHSELNLSSLELGDSALYFCASSVGNYGYTFGSGTRLTVV.